Each of the 21 T cell receptor beta chains below was sequenced from the same sample in a study of response to subunit inactivated influenza vaccine. MiXCR, run by TCRdb on the RT-PCR reads, gives a single entry per CDR3 protein. This table holds 150,000 to 200,000 distinct CDR3 sequences, about 12% found once. These data were likewise used in another study, on T cells expressing NK-cell markers. Per that study: 5'RACE template switching with UMIs generated TCR beta cDNA.

The sample here was CD8+ T cells sorted from PBMCs, taken 11 to 12 days after vaccination. Receptor source: a man aged 45 to 65 who received an inactivated influenza vaccine.

This clonotype was counted a few times. The gene calls are TRBV29-1 and TRBJ2-1; a weak D match, TRBD1 (6 bases). The CDR3 sequence is 15 residues long. The germline gives CDR1 SQVTM, CDR2 ANQGSEA. Trimming shortened V by 1 base and J by 2 bases, and 12 bases separated the two germline ends. The CDR3, as DNA: TGCAGCGTTGAAGGGTCAGGGGTCACCTACAATGAGCAGTTCTTC. Translation: CSVEGSGVTYNEQFF.

In this sample, this clonotype turned up many times. The rearrangement joins TRBV12-3 or TRBV12-4 to TRBJ2-1, with 10 positions matching TRBD2. V shed 6 bases, J shed 3 bases, and the junction held 2 bases outside the gene matches. The CDR3 length is 14 residues. CDR3 region: CASSTSGIYNEQFF. The CDR3 nucleotides read TGTGCCAGCAGCACTAGCGGGATCTACAATGAGCAGTTCTTC.

This clonotype has a handful of counts. The chain is built from TRBV4-1 and TRBJ1-5; no clear D. Germline V gene lookup returns CDR1 MGHRA and CDR2 YSYEKL. V was cut by 3 bases and J by 2 bases, with 8 bases left in between. The CDR3 totals 14 residues. The CDR3 coding sequence is TGCGCCAGCAGCCAGGGATTGGGCAATCAGCCCCAGCATTTT. Translation: CASSQGLGNQPQHF.

This clonotype was recorded a few times. The chain joins TRBV11-2 to TRBJ1-3; D ambiguous. This CDR3 is 14 amino acids long. The germline gives CDR1 SGHAT, CDR2 FQNNGV. With 3 bases removed from V and 1 base from J, the gap between germline ends came to 7 bases. CDR3 residues: CASSLFGSGNTIYF. The CDR3 DNA sequence: TGTGCCAGCAGCTTGTTTGGGTCTGGAAACACCATATATTTT.

V is TRBV6-5 and J is TRBJ2-3, with TRBD2 matching over 8 bases. The J segment lost 6 bases and the V segment lost 4 bases, leaving 12 bases of the junction unmatched. Germline assignment: CDR1 MNHEY and CDR2 SVGAGI. CDR3 length: 16 residues. DNA of the CDR3: TGTGCCAGCAGTTTCAGCGGTTACCGGGAGGGGGATACGCAGTATTTT. Its translation: CASSFSGYREGDTQYF.

Of note for this clonotype: A much more abundant neighbour one base away suggests this may be a read error. This chain uses TRBV5-1 with TRBJ1-1; no clear D gene. With 0 bases removed from V and 12 bases from J, the gap between germline ends came to 15 bases. The CDR3 consists of 13 residues. Germline V CDR1 and CDR2: SGHRS, YFSETQ. The CDR3 here is CASSLAIGSETFF. CDR3 nucleotide sequence: TGCGCCAGCAGCTTGGCCATCGGGTCAGAAACTTTCTTT.

The chain uses TRBV3-1 and TRBJ2-5, with 15 nucleotides matching TRBD2. The CDR3 contains 17 residues. Trimming removed 4 bases from V and 5 bases from J; junction bases left unmatched: 8. Per the germline V gene, CDR1 is LGHDT and CDR2 is YNNKEL (reference sequence). The CDR3 DNA reads TGTGCCAGCAGCCGAGAAGGGACTAGCGGGAGGACGGAGACCCAGTACTTC. Translation gives CASSREGTSGRTETQYF.

The chain has TRBV9 and TRBJ2-7; no clear D. This CDR3 contains 9 residues. CDR1 and CDR2 from the germline V gene are SGDLS and YYNGEE. V was shortened by 5 bases and J by 4 bases, with 1 base between the two germline ends. CDR3 coding DNA: TGTGCCAGCAGTTACGAGCAGTACTTC. It yields the protein CASSYEQYF. Variable domain in full (rest from reference TRBV9 and TRBJ2-7): DSGVTQTPKHLITATGQRVTLRCSPRSGDLSVYWYQQSLDQGLQFLIQYYNGEERAKGNILERFSAQQFPDLHSELNLSSLELGDSALYFCASSYEQYFGPGTRLTVT.

The chain links TRBV19 to TRBJ2-3; 9 bases are a match to TRBD2. This CDR3 spans 14 amino acids. CDR1 and CDR2 (germline): LNHDA, SQIVND (reference sequence). J gave up 3 bases and V 5 bases, and 3 bases lay outside the gene matches. The DNA for the CDR3 is TGTGCCAGTAGTTTCGGACTAGCGACAGATACGCAGTATTTT. Translating gives CASSFGLATDTQYF.

In this sample, this clonotype turned up a few times. The chain has TRBV12-3 or TRBV12-4 and TRBJ2-7; TRBD2 matches 8 bases. The CDR3 runs to 17 residues. Trimming removed 6 bases from V and 2 bases from J; junction bases left unmatched: 15. The CDR3 sequence: CASSLGRTSLAPYEQYF. The CDR3 nucleotides read TGTGCCAGCAGCCTGGGGAGGACTAGCCTCGCCCCCTACGAGCAGTACTTC.

This chain uses TRBV27 with TRBJ1-2, with D maybe TRBD1 (5 bases). The V end was cut by 4 bases, the J end by 3 bases, with 12 bases between. In germline, CDR1 is MNHEY, CDR2 SMNVEV (reference sequence). The CDR3 sequence is 14 residues long. CDR3 sequence: CASSSAQGDYGYTF. CDR3 nucleotide sequence: TGTGCCAGCAGTTCCGCCCAGGGTGACTATGGCTACACCTTC.

In this sample, this clonotype turned up a few times. The chain has TRBV20-1 and TRBJ2-3; D possibly corresponds to TRBD2 (5 bases). V dropped 5 bases and J dropped 4 bases, with 7 bases sitting between them. The CDR3 extends over 11 amino acids. CDR1 DFQATT and CDR2 SNEGSKA come from the germline V gene (reference sequence). The CDR3 coding sequence is TGCAGTGCTTGGGGAGCAGATACGCAGTATTTT. Translating gives CSAWGADTQYF.

This clonotype occurred a few times. This chain joins TRBV16 and TRBJ2-7, with TRBD2 matching over 10 bases. The CDR3 sequence is 15 residues long. Germline V lookup: CDR1 KGHSY, CDR2 FQNENV. After removal of 1 base from V and 9 bases from J, the junction contained 9 bases not matched to a gene. In DNA, the CDR3 is TGTGCCAGCAGCCAATGGCTAGCGGGGGAGCAAGGGCAGTACTTC. It yields the protein CASSQWLAGEQGQYF.

This clonotype has more than one count but fewer than ten. V usage is TRBV27 and J usage is TRBJ2-5; 9 bases line up with TRBD2. The V gene end was trimmed by 3 bases and the J gene end by 0 bases; junction bases not matched to a gene: 2. This CDR3 has 15 amino acids. Germline CDR1 and CDR2: MNHEY and SMNVEV (reference sequence). The CDR3 coding sequence is TGTGCCAGCAGTTTCGCGGGAGGGTACCAAGAGACCCAGTACTTC. Translating it yields CASSFAGGYQETQYF.

There are many counts of this clonotype. The chain has TRBV5-5 and TRBJ2-5; 8 nucleotides line up with TRBD1. V was clipped by 2 bases and J by 8 bases; unmatched bases: 11. The V gene's germline CDR1 is SGHKS and CDR2 YYEKEE (reference sequence). There are 15 residues in the CDR3. The CDR3 loop reads CASSLLSTGGNTQYF. The CDR3 DNA reads TGTGCCAGCAGCTTACTCTCCACAGGGGGGAACACCCAGTACTTC.

The V gene is TRBV7-8, the J gene TRBJ2-2, with D perhaps being TRBD1 or TRBD2 (5 bases each). The CDR3 spans 15 residues. V dropped 8 bases and J dropped 1 base, with 14 bases sitting between them. Per germline, CDR1 SGHVS and CDR2 FQNEAQ. The CDR3 DNA sequence: TGTGCCAGCGCCTACCCGGGGCGGAACACCGGGGAGCTGTTTTTT. Residues: CASAYPGRNTGELFF.

This sequence joins TRBV7-2 and TRBJ2-1; TRBD2 agrees at 7 bases. The J segment lost 4 bases and the V segment lost 1 base, leaving 4 bases of the junction unmatched. This CDR3 is built from 15 residues. In germline, CDR1 is SGHTA, CDR2 FQGNSA. DNA for the CDR3: TGTGCCAGCAGCTTAGTCGGACTAGGGTACAATGAGCAGTTCTTC. This codes for CASSLVGLGYNEQFF.

The rearrangement links TRBV27 to TRBJ2-1, with TRBD2 identical over 11 bases. The J segment lost 6 bases and the V segment lost 6 bases, leaving 7 bases of the junction unmatched. CDR1 is MNHEY and CDR2 is SMNVEV in the germline V gene (reference sequence). The CDR3 contains 15 residues. The CDR3 DNA reads TGTGCCAGCAGGCCTACTAGCGGGAGCCTCAATGAGCAGTTCTTC. Its translation is CASRPTSGSLNEQFF.

In this sample, this clonotype turned up a few times. A junction end diverges from the germline sequence, so it may reflect a read error. The chain uses TRBV7-9 and TRBJ1-1, with 10 bases aligning to TRBD1. There are 16 residues in the CDR3. Germline CDR1 is SEHNR and CDR2 is FQNEAQ (reference sequence). As DNA, the CDR3 is TGTGCCAGCAGCTCTCCGGTAGACAGGGGGCCCACTGAAGTTTTCTTT. Amino acids: CASSSPVDRGPTEVFF.

This clonotype appeared many times. The chain carries TRBV10-3 and TRBJ2-7; D unresolved. The length of the CDR3 is 13 residues. CDR1 ENHRY and CDR2 SYGVKD come from the germline V gene. V was cut by 4 bases and J by 0 bases, with 7 bases left in between. CDR3 region: CAISGQSSYEQYF. The CDR3 region has the DNA TGTGCCATCAGTGGGCAGAGCTCCTACGAGCAGTACTTC.

The rearrangement joins TRBV4-3 to TRBJ2-1; no firm D call. CDR1 LGHNA and CDR2 YSLEER come from the germline V gene. This CDR3 has 14 residues. Trimming left V 1 base short and J 2 bases short, with 6 bases between. CDR3 in DNA: TGCGCCAGCAGCCAAGGGGATCCCTACAATGAGCAGTTCTTC. It encodes CASSQGDPYNEQFF.